The 8 T cell receptor beta chains below come from one sample, sequenced in a study of shared clonotypes between healthy human individuals. Clones were sequenced by immunoSEQ multiplex PCR, and TCRdb holds only the in-frame ones, with some missing. The sample lists 2 million to 2.5 million clones, around 95% occurring once. Sequenced: naive CD4+ T cells sorted from blood. Subset indicated: CD45RA+ positively selected. The source is a man aged 18-30 years in good health.

V and J are TRBV10-1 and TRBJ1-4; 7 bases align to TRBD1. The germline CDR1 and CDR2 sequences are WNHNN and SYGVQD (reference sequence). J lost 2 bases, V lost 7 bases, and 16 bases had no gene match. The CDR3 contains 18 residues. The CDR3 DNA reads TGCGCCAGCAAGGGAGGGAGGGGGCCCGGCGCGACTAATGAAAAACTGTTTTTT. Its translation: CASKGGRGPGATNEKLFF.

This clone was counted once. The chain carries TRBV5-1 and TRBJ2-3, with 7 nucleotides matching TRBD2. With V trimmed by 9 bases and J by 3 bases, 7 bases remained unmatched. From germline, CDR1 is SGHRS and CDR2 YFSETQ. The CDR3 is made up of 13 amino acids. For the CDR3, the DNA is TGCGCCACGGATACAGCGGGGACAGATACGCAGTATTTT. Its translation is CATDTAGTDTQYF.

This rearrangement joins TRBV6-6 to TRBJ1-2, with D possibly being TRBD1 (6 bases). Between the trimmed V and J ends, which lost 7 bases and 0 bases, there was a span of 12 bases. The CDR3 spans 14 residues. CDR1 and CDR2 (germline): MNHNY, SVGAGI (reference sequence). The CDR3 loop is CASIQGLANYGYTF. The CDR3 DNA follows: TGTGCCAGCATTCAGGGGTTAGCTAACTATGGCTACACCTTC.

This rearrangement joins TRBV11-2 to TRBJ2-7; TRBD1 might be the D (6 bases). Germline CDR1 SGHAT, CDR2 FQNNGV. The CDR3 is 14 residues long. The ends were cut back, 5 bases at V and 2 bases at J, with 13 bases in the middle. This CDR3 reads CASSPYRDTYEQYF. For the CDR3, the DNA is TGTGCCAGCAGCCCCTATCGGGACACCTACGAGCAGTACTTC.

This rearrangement joins TRBV6-6 to TRBJ2-7; 9 bases line up with TRBD1. The length of the CDR3 is 16 residues. CDR1 is MNHNY and CDR2 is SVGAGI in the germline V gene (reference sequence). V trimming: 0 bases; J trimming: 7 bases; junction bases outside the gene matches: 10. As DNA, the CDR3 is TGTGCCAGCAGTTACTCGACCGGGACAGGGAGTAGGGAGCAGTACTTC. This encodes CASSYSTGTGSREQYF.

This sequence joins TRBV5-4 and TRBJ2-7; D is uncertain. With 0 bases removed from V and 2 bases from J, the gap between germline ends came to 9 bases. Germline V gives CDR1 SGHNT, CDR2 YYREEE (reference sequence). The CDR3 consists of 14 residues. The CDR3 bases are TGTGCCAGCAGCTTGGAAGCGCTTACCTACGAGCAGTACTTC. Translation gives CASSLEALTYEQYF.

The chain combines TRBV12-5 with TRBJ2-1; D is uncertain. The CDR3 spans 18 residues. V was cut by 3 bases and J by 0 bases, with 18 bases left in between. Germline assignment: CDR1 LGHNT and CDR2 FRNRAP. The chain's CDR3 is CASGLRVTSFNSYNEQFF. CDR3 nucleotides: TGTGCTAGTGGTTTACGGGTTACATCCTTCAACTCCTACAATGAGCAGTTCTTC.

The rearrangement links TRBV18 to TRBJ1-6; no definite D call. Germline CDR1 reads KGHSH; CDR2 reads LQKENI. CDR3 length equals 16 residues. Trimming cost V 6 bases and J 8 bases, with 20 bases left between them. The CDR3 coding sequence is TGTGCCAGCTCCCCCGGCAGGACCCCAGGACATTCACCCCTCCACTTT. It specifies CASSPGRTPGHSPLHF. The entire variable domain, with the rest obtained from reference TRBV18 and TRBJ1-6, is as follows: NAGVMQNPRHLVRRRGQEARLRCSPMKGHSHVYWYRQLPEEGLKFMVYLQKENIIDESGMPKERFSAEFPKEGPSILRIQQVVRGDSAAYFCASSPGRTPGHSPLHFGNGTRLTVT.